Included here is one TCR beta chain sequence, with context. Germline V gene data show CDR1 as SEHNR and CDR2 as FQNEAQ (reference sequence). The CDR3 covers 13 residues. V gave up 4 bases and J gave up 2 bases, with 9 bases separating them. TCRdb's table, derived via immunoSEQ multiplex PCR, lists solely in-frame clones and lacks some. The sample includes some 150,000 clones, roughly 86% seen only once; the top ten take 2% to 3%. These data belong to a study of cytomegalovirus exposure and HLA in healthy donors. Material for sequencing was PBMCs. The chain couples TRBV7-9 to TRBJ2-7, with D unresolved. The receptor was derived from a man between 18 and 29 years old in good health and CMV-seropositive. The CDR3 sequence: CASSSTGTYEQYF. The CDR3 nucleotides are TGTGCCAGCAGCTCGACTGGAACCTACGAGCAGTACTTC.